This TCR beta chain stems from a study of T cell responses to AZD1222 COVID-19 vaccine. Comment on this clone: Its matching antigen is unknown.

Overall study findings and caveats: Females made up more of the donors, who were largely white British, and clonal diversity may have come out too low. Unmutated regions of variants are reportedly targeted by nearly half of spike-specific TCRs.

Generated by immunoSEQ multiplex PCR, the TCRdb table keeps only in-frame clones and is missing some. The data hold more than 100,000 clones, with 80% to 90% observed a single time. CDR3 size: 16 residues. CDR1 is LNHDA, CDR2 SQIVND, per germline (reference sequence). Trimming cost V 5 bases and J 2 bases; bases outside gene matches: 4. The TCR comes from an adult in good health. The chain joins TRBV19 to TRBJ2-1, with 12 bases lining up with TRBD2. Sample: peripheral blood, taken on day 0 of AZD1222 vaccination. Written as DNA, the CDR3 is TGTGCCAGTAGTGTGCTAGCGGGAGGGCCCTACAATGAGCAGTTCTTC. It translates to CASSVLAGGPYNEQFF.